This T cell receptor (beta chain) appears in the sequencing data of a study of PD-1 blockade in mismatch repair-deficient tumors. CDR1 SNHLY and CDR2 FYNNEI come from the germline V gene. V lost 6 bases, J lost 0 bases, and 8 bases lay in between. The CDR3 has 13 residues. Assay used: immunoSEQ multiplex PCR; TCRdb lists only in-frame clones, some missing. The table lists some 110,000 clones, about 83% of them singletons, with 4.5% to 5.5% in the top ten. The TCR comes from an adult with mismatch repair-deficient cancer. This specimen consisted of peripheral blood, obtained just over 59 weeks after starting pembrolizumab. V is TRBV2 and J is TRBJ1-1; possible D gene TRBD1, 5 bases. This CDR3 is CASRRGLNTEAFF. The CDR3 nucleotides are TGTGCCAGCAGGCGGGGCCTGAACACTGAAGCTTTCTTT.